The count of the clone carrying this TCR beta chain is one. Its specificity is not known. Clones were sequenced by immunoSEQ multiplex PCR, and TCRdb holds only the in-frame ones, with some missing. The top ten hold approximately 1.2% of the sample, which has around 66,000 clones, around 86% seen once. The CDR3 totals 18 residues. V was clipped by 3 bases and J by 5 bases; unmatched bases: 14. CDR1 is KGHSH and CDR2 is LQKENI in the germline V gene. This sample is drawn from a study of OX40 agonist ivuxolimab in advanced cancers. On the study more broadly: It was ivuxolimab, an agonistic anti-OX40 (CD134) antibody, that patients were treated with.

The study's findings and limits: The study found that CD8+ T cells averaged more expanded clones than CD4+. At 0.1-3.0 mg/kg, partial responders had clonal expansion among the lowest observed. Nonresponders, in some cases, also had low normalized T-cell clonal expansion.

The chain carries TRBV18 and TRBJ2-3; 10 nucleotides match TRBD2. The clonotype was recovered from an adult with an advanced solid tumor such as melanoma, head and neck, liver or kidney cancer. The input for sequencing was CD4+ or CD8+ T cells sorted from blood, taken in a trial of the OX40 agonist ivuxolimab. The CDR3 spells CASSPFRTSGIGGDTQYF. CDR3 nucleotides: TGTGCCAGCTCACCGTTCAGAACTAGCGGGATCGGTGGAGATACGCAGTATTTT.